The entry below gives a single TCR beta chain sequence along with its context. This entry is derived from a study of shared T cell receptors in the human thymus. The junction had 11 bases not matched to a gene; V was cut back by 3 bases and J by 8 bases. Per germline, CDR1 WSHSY and CDR2 SAAADI. The CDR3 is 17 amino acids. Profiling relied on immunoSEQ multiplex PCR, and the TCRdb table lists in-frame clones only, not all of them. The sample includes about 660,000 clones, around 87% seen only once; the top ten take under 0.01%. In addition, the sample was reused for a study of human thymus T cells. This second study notes: All donors were healthy Finnish infants who were undergoing corrective surgery to treat congenital heart defects. The source of the thymus tissue was resections taken during corrective heart surgery. Thymic and blood repertoires appeared to show biased V and J gene usage.

The receptor's source is a boy under two years old with a congenital heart defect. The sample was thymocytes. The chain combines TRBV10-2 with TRBJ2-2; TRBD2 matches at 11 bases. The CDR3 sequence is CASSDLSSGRFSGELFF. Here the CDR3 DNA reads TGCGCCAGCAGTGACCTCTCTAGCGGGAGGTTCTCTGGGGAGCTGTTTTTT.